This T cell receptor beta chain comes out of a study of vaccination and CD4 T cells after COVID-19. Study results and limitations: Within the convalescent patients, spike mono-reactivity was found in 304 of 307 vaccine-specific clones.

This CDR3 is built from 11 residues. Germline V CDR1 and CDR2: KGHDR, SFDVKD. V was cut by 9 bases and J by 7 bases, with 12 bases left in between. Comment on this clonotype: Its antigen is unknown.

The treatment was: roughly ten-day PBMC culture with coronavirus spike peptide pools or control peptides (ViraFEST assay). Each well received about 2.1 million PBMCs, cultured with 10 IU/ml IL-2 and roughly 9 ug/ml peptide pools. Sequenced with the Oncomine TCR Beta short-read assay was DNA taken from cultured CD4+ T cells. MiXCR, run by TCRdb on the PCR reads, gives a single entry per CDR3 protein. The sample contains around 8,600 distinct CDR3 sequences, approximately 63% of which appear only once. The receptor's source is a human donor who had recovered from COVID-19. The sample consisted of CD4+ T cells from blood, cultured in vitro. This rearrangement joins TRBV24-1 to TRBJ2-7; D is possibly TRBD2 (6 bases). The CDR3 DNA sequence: TGTGCCACCGGGACTTGGGCGGAGCAGTACTTC. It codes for CATGTWAEQYF.